The 21 T cell receptor beta chains given below trace back to one sample, sequenced in a study of T cell responses to AZD1222 COVID-19 vaccine. Profiled with immunoSEQ multiplex PCR; TCRdb holds only in-frame clones, not every one. Among approximately 180,000 clones, 87% were seen once, and the ten largest hold less than 3%. The input for sequencing was peripheral blood, taken on day 0 of AZD1222 vaccination. The receptors derive from an adult in good health.

The chain carries TRBV5-1 and TRBJ1-1; D not certain. Germline V gives CDR1 SGHRS, CDR2 YFSETQ. The CDR3 contains 12 residues. The V end lost 0 bases, the J end lost 6 bases, and 6 bases lay between the germline ends. The CDR3 DNA is TGCGCCAGCAGCTTGGGCCAGGCTGAAGCTTTCTTT. It encodes CASSLGQAEAFF.

This clone was detected a few times. The chain is built from TRBV5-1 and TRBJ2-7, with 8 positions matching TRBD1. The CDR3 is 15 residues long. Germline V gene sequence: CDR1 SGHRS, CDR2 YFSETQ. Losses at the gene ends were 5 bases for V and 0 bases for J; bases not matched to a gene: 7. In DNA, the CDR3 is TGCGCCAGCAGTCCGGACAGGGCCTACTCCTACGAGCAGTACTTC. As protein: CASSPDRAYSYEQYF.

This clone has only one observation. The chain carries TRBV5-1 and TRBJ2-3; 10 nucleotides match TRBD2. The CDR3 loop spans 17 amino acids. Germline V lookup: CDR1 SGHRS, CDR2 YFSETQ. With V trimmed by 2 bases and J by 7 bases, 13 bases remained unmatched. CDR3 sequence (DNA): TGCGCCAGCAGCTTACATGGACTAGCGGAGCTGGGGAATACGCAGTATTTT. Protein: CASSLHGLAELGNTQYF.

This chain joins TRBV5-1 and TRBJ2-5, with 13 bases matching TRBD2. Germline V gene sequence: CDR1 SGHRS, CDR2 YFSETQ. The CDR3 covers 16 residues. V dropped 4 bases and J dropped 4; count of bases not matched to a gene: 7. The CDR3 spells CASSGGLAGEGETQYF. In nucleotides, the CDR3 is TGCGCCAGCAGCGGCGGACTAGCGGGAGAGGGAGAGACCCAGTACTTC.

The rearrangement links TRBV7-2 to TRBJ1-3, with D maybe TRBD1 (5 bases). The CDR3 contains 14 residues. CDR1 and CDR2 from the germline V gene are SGHTA and FQGNSA. V dropped 4 bases and J dropped 4 bases, with 11 bases sitting between them. DNA for the CDR3: TGTGCCAGCAGCTCGCAGGGTAGGGGAAACACCATATATTTT. It is translated as CASSSQGRGNTIYF.

The rearrangement uses TRBV18 and TRBJ1-2; weak D call: TRBD1 (6 bases). The CDR3 runs to 14 residues. Trimming shortened V by 3 bases and J by 7 bases, and 15 bases separated the two germline ends. From germline, CDR1 is KGHSH and CDR2 LQKENI. The CDR3 DNA reads TGTGCCAGCTCACCCGGGCCAAACAGGGTTGGCTACACCTTC. Protein: CASSPGPNRVGYTF. Combining the CDR3 with reference TRBV18 and TRBJ1-2 gives the whole variable domain NAGVMQNPRHLVRRRGQEARLRCSPMKGHSHVYWYRQLPEEGLKFMVYLQKENIIDESGMPKERFSAEFPKEGPSILRIQQVVRGDSAAYFCASSPGPNRVGYTFGSGTRLTVV.

This clone was counted between two and nine times. The chain joins TRBV20-1 to TRBJ2-1; TRBD2 agrees at 10 bases. The CDR3 length is 18 residues. Losses at the gene ends were 3 bases for V and 0 bases for J; bases not matched to a gene: 11. The germline CDR1 and CDR2 sequences are DFQATT and SNEGSKA (reference sequence). DNA of the CDR3: TGCAGTGCTAGTCGGCTAGCGGGAGTTCTCAGCTCCTACAATGAGCAGTTCTTC. Translation gives CSASRLAGVLSSYNEQFF.

The CDR3 protein is CASSLYTVNTEAFF. The CDR3 DNA sequence: TGCGCCAGCAGCTTGTACACAGTGAACACTGAAGCTTTCTTT. The chain links TRBV5-1 to TRBJ1-1; D remains ambiguous. The CDR3 runs 14 residues. The germline V gene encodes CDR1 SGHRS and CDR2 YFSETQ. The V end lost 1 base, the J end lost 0 bases, and 7 bases lay between the germline ends.

The chain couples TRBV6-5 to TRBJ1-6; a possible D gene is TRBD1 (6 bases). Trimming took off 6 bases at V and 7 bases at J, with 16 bases between the two ends. The germline V gene has CDR1 MNHEY and CDR2 SVGAGI. The CDR3 extends over 15 amino acids. The CDR3 nucleotides are TGTGCCAGCAGCCCCCCCGGGACAAAAAATTCACCCCTCCACTTT. Protein sequence: CASSPPGTKNSPLHF.

The rearrangement joins TRBV4-1 to TRBJ2-3, with no clear D. The germline gives CDR1 MGHRA, CDR2 YSYEKL. This CDR3 region has 13 residues. Trimming cost V 3 bases and J 6 bases, with 10 bases left between them. In DNA, the CDR3 is TGCGCCAGCAGCCACGAGGAAGTGGATACGCAGTATTTT. It translates to CASSHEEVDTQYF.

This chain links TRBV4-1 with TRBJ2-2; 8 bases are a match to TRBD1. The V gene's germline CDR1 is MGHRA and CDR2 YSYEKL. Germline trimming cut 0 bases from V and 1 base from J; bases unmatched to any gene: 16. This CDR3 contains 21 residues. The CDR3: CASSQDLGQGVRRGNTGELFF. The CDR3 DNA reads as TGCGCCAGCAGCCAAGATCTCGGACAGGGAGTAAGAAGAGGGAACACCGGGGAGCTGTTTTTT.

In nucleotides, the CDR3 is TGCAGCGTTGGGGGGACGGGAATTTCGACTGAAGCTTTCTTT. This codes for CSVGGTGISTEAFF. The V and J genes are TRBV29-1 and TRBJ1-1; the D gene is possibly TRBD1 (5 bases). Trimming removed 4 bases at V and 5 bases at J, with 17 bases between. In germline, CDR1 is SQVTM, CDR2 ANQGSEA. The CDR3 consists of 14 residues. The whole variable domain, filled in from reference TRBV29-1 and TRBJ1-1, reads SAVISQKPSRDICQRGTSLTIQCQVDSQVTMMFWYRQQPGQSLTLIATANQGSEATYESGFVIDKFPISRPNLTFSTLTVSNMSPEDSSIYLCSVGGTGISTEAFFGQGTRLTVV.

This chain uses TRBV15 with TRBJ1-1; D ambiguous. The length of the CDR3 is 13 residues. Germline V lookup: CDR1 LNHNV, CDR2 YYDKDF (reference sequence). V lost 0 bases and J lost 8, with 10 bases in between. The CDR3 is CATSRDRPEEAFF. The DNA of the CDR3 is TGTGCCACCAGCAGAGATCGTCCAGAAGAAGCTTTCTTT.

This sequence joins TRBV19 and TRBJ1-2; 7 bases line up with TRBD1. Trimming removed 1 base from V and 4 bases from J; junction bases left unmatched: 3. The germline gives CDR1 LNHDA, CDR2 SQIVND (reference sequence). The CDR3 is 14 residues long. CDR3 sequence (DNA): TGTGCCAGTAGTATAGGATCAGGGGGCTATGGCTACACCTTC. This encodes CASSIGSGGYGYTF.

The chain has TRBV19 and TRBJ1-5; 7 nucleotides line up with TRBD1. In germline, CDR1 is LNHDA, CDR2 SQIVND (reference sequence). V gave up 4 bases and J gave up 4 bases; unmatched junction bases: 16. The CDR3 extends over 18 amino acids. CDR3 DNA sequence: TGTGCCAGTAGTACCCCGGAAGGGGGCCTTACCATTAATCAGCCCCAGCATTTT. This sequence encodes CASSTPEGGLTINQPQHF.

The chain is built from TRBV7-9 and TRBJ1-5; D is possibly TRBD1 (5 bases). Germline values: CDR1 SEHNR, CDR2 FQNEAQ (reference sequence). V lost 3 bases to trimming and J lost 9 bases, with 15 bases between them. The CDR3 totals 14 residues. The CDR3, as DNA: TGTGCCAGCAGCTTTGACGACAGAGAGGTGCCCCAGCATTTT. Translating it yields CASSFDDREVPQHF.

This chain links TRBV7-9 with TRBJ2-5, with TRBD2 as a possible D gene (5 bases). The CDR3 runs to 15 residues. Germline lookup yields CDR1 SEHNR and CDR2 FQNEAQ (reference sequence). Trimming pared 1 base from V and 3 bases from J, leaving 12 bases between. The CDR3 protein is CASSLGDSAKETQYF. Written as DNA, the CDR3 is TGTGCCAGCAGCTTAGGGGATAGCGCGAAAGAGACCCAGTACTTC.

This clone showed up just a few times. The chain employs TRBV20-1 and TRBJ1-1; possibly TRBD1 for D (6 bases). The CDR3 is 12 residues long. Between the trimmed V and J ends, which lost 3 bases and 4 bases, there was a span of 9 bases. Germline assignment: CDR1 DFQATT and CDR2 SNEGSKA (reference sequence). CDR3 amino acids: CSASQGPTEAFF. DNA of the CDR3: TGCAGTGCTAGTCAGGGGCCCACTGAAGCTTTCTTT.

This clone has only one observation. This chain connects TRBV2 to TRBJ1-5; D is undetermined. The germline gives CDR1 SNHLY, CDR2 FYNNEI. Trimming shortened V by 2 bases and J by 2 bases, and 13 bases separated the two germline ends. The CDR3 loop spans 16 amino acids. The CDR3 region has the DNA TGTGCCAGCAGTGAACGTAATCACCCGGGCAATCAGCCCCAGCATTTT. Protein: CASSERNHPGNQPQHF. Full variable domain (outside the CDR3, taken from reference TRBV2 and TRBJ1-5): EPEVTQTPSHQVTQMGQEVILRCVPISNHLYFYWYRQILGQKVEFLVSFYNNEISEKSEIFDDQFSVERPDGSNFTLKIRSTKLEDSAMYFCASSERNHPGNQPQHFGDGTRLSIL.

Only one count was recorded for this clone. This chain uses TRBV10-3 with TRBJ2-2; 13 nucleotides align to TRBD2. This CDR3 contains 17 residues. With 2 bases clipped from V and 6 bases from J, the junction kept 6 bases outside the gene matches. Germline CDR1 ENHRY, CDR2 SYGVKD. The CDR3 nucleotides read TGTGCCATCAGTGAGATCCTAGGACTAGCGGGAGCCGGGGAGCTGTTTTTT. Encoded protein: CAISEILGLAGAGELFF.

The chain carries TRBV27 and TRBJ2-5, with 9 nucleotides matching TRBD2. Trimming cost V 5 bases and J 5 bases; bases outside gene matches: 9. The length of the CDR3 is 15 residues. Germline V CDR1 and CDR2: MNHEY, SMNVEV (reference sequence). CDR3 loop: CASSPLAGSGETQYF. The CDR3 DNA follows: TGTGCCAGCAGTCCGCTAGCGGGATCGGGGGAGACCCAGTACTTC.